The 25 T cell receptor beta chains given below trace back to one sample, sequenced in a study of metastatic and nonmetastatic thyroid tumors (dated by TCRdb to about 2020). Receptor amplification or capture employed PCR. Sequencing used an Illumina HiSeq 4000. TCRdb took the public reads, trimmed them with fastp at Q25, ran MiXCR for clone calling and kept in-frame beta chains. This sample lists about 39,000 clones; 15% to 20% were detected once. Together, the top ten hold roughly an eighth of the sample. None of the patients had been given any treatment before thyroid surgery. Sequenced sample: tumor tissue. These receptors came from a female donor with papillary thyroid cancer or a benign thyroid nodule (not recorded which). Some clones in this sample may be carry-over from other donors' samples.

This clone was counted many times. V is TRBV2 and J is TRBJ1-5; no clear D gene. The CDR3 spans 14 residues. V was cut by 0 bases and J by 4 bases, with 7 bases left in between. Germline CDR1 SNHLY, CDR2 FYNNEI. The DNA for the CDR3 is TGTGCCAGCAGTGAAGCTCTGGGGAATCAGCCCCAGCATTTT. Encoded protein: CASSEALGNQPQHF.

In its sample, this clone was seen many times. The chain joins TRBV28 to TRBJ1-5; D remains ambiguous. The CDR3 is 12 amino acids. The V end was cut by 6 bases, the J end by 6 bases, with 9 bases between. Germline CDR1 is MDHEN and CDR2 is SYDVKM. Here the CDR3 DNA reads TGTGCCAGCAGACCCGAAGGTCAGCCCCAGCATTTT. Its protein is CASRPEGQPQHF.

In nucleotides, the CDR3 is TGCAGTGCTAGAGCCAGGAACGCCTACGAGCAGTACTTC. Encoded protein: CSARARNAYEQYF. The chain uses TRBV20-1 and TRBJ2-7; D is unclear. Trimming removed 1 base from V and 2 bases from J, with 9 bases in between. CDR3 length: 13 residues. CDR1 and CDR2 from the germline V gene are DFQATT and SNEGSKA (reference sequence).

This clone was seen only a few times. One end of the junction does not line up with germline, which may come from a read error. The rearrangement joins TRBV6-1 to TRBJ2-7, with 9 nucleotides matching TRBD2. This CDR3 region has 14 residues. Germline V gene data show CDR1 as MNHNS and CDR2 as SASEGT. The CDR3 is CASSRTSASYGQYF. The CDR3 DNA reads as TGTGCCAGCAGTCGGACTAGCGCCTCCTACGGGCAGTACTTC.

The rearrangement links TRBV5-1 to TRBJ2-7; unclear D gene. V was trimmed by 5 bases and J by 0 bases, leaving 15 bases between them. This CDR3 comprises 15 residues. Germline CDR1 reads SGHRS; CDR2 reads YFSETQ. DNA for the CDR3: TGCGCCAGCAGTAAAGCAGGAGTCAGCTCCTACGAGCAGTACTTC. Its protein is CASSKAGVSSYEQYF.

The sample holds a few counts of this clone. Its ends do not fully match the called genes, so a read error is possible. The chain uses TRBV2 and TRBJ2-7, with D perhaps matching TRBD2 (6 bases). The CDR3 totals 15 residues. CDR1 and CDR2 (germline): SNHLY, FYNNEI. The CDR3: CASSGIAVGSHEQYF. The CDR3 region has the DNA TGTGCCAGCAGTGGAATAGCGGTAGGCTCCCACGAGCAGTACTTC. Combining the CDR3 with reference TRBV2 and TRBJ2-7 gives the whole variable domain EPEVTQTPSHQVTQMGQEVILRCVPISNHLYFYWYRQILGQKVEFLVSFYNNEISEKSEIFDDQFSVERPDGSNFTLKIRSTKLEDSAMYFCASSGIAVGSHEQYFGPGTRLTVT.

V is TRBV6-1 and J is TRBJ1-1; D might be TRBD1 (6 bases). Looked up from germline, CDR1 is MNHNS and CDR2 is SASEGT. The CDR3 runs 14 residues. V shed 6 bases and J shed 1 base, with 12 bases lying between them. The CDR3: CASRVDSWNTEAFF. The CDR3 bases are TGTGCCAGCAGAGTGGACAGTTGGAACACTGAAGCTTTCTTT.

This clone was detected many times. Sequence at one end of the junction differs from germline and may be a read error. Different DNA sequences within this sample yield the same CDR3. The chain uses TRBV5-8 and TRBJ1-2; maybe TRBD1 (5 bases). The V gene's germline CDR1 is SGHTS and CDR2 YDEGEE. CDR3 size: 14 residues. The CDR3 region has the DNA TGCGCCAGCAGCTTGGGCCAGGGTGTCTATGGCTACACCTTC. The encoded protein is CASSLGQGVYGYTF.

This clone was counted a few times. The J gene is TRBJ2-7, the V gene TRBV6-5; no reliable D call. The germline V and J ends were trimmed by 2 bases and 4 bases, with 12 bases remaining between them. Germline CDR1 and CDR2: MNHEY and SVGAGI. The CDR3 is 14 amino acids. DNA of the CDR3: TGTGCCAGCAGTTACAGGGAAGACATATACGAGCAGTACTTC. Translating it yields CASSYREDIYEQYF.

About this clone itself: A much larger clone lies a single base off, so this may be a read error. The rearrangement links TRBV20-1 to TRBJ2-1; TRBD2 matches 11 bases. V was clipped by 5 bases and J by 9 bases; unmatched bases: 18. Per the germline V gene, CDR1 is DFQATT and CDR2 is SNEGSKA (reference sequence). This CDR3 has 17 residues. The CDR3 DNA sequence: TGCAGTGCTGGCGGCCTAGCGGGAGGAGGATCGATGGGTGAGCAGTTCTTC. Residues: CSAGGLAGGGSMGEQFF.

V is TRBV20-1 and J is TRBJ2-7; TRBD1 agrees at 7 bases. Losses at the gene ends were 5 bases for V and 2 bases for J; bases not matched to a gene: 12. The CDR3 totals 15 residues. Germline loops: CDR1 DFQATT, CDR2 SNEGSKA (reference sequence). The CDR3 DNA reads TGCAGTGCTTATATCGAGGGGACAGTACCCTACGAGCAGTACTTC. Its translation is CSAYIEGTVPYEQYF.

Note on this clone: A read error is likely, as this CDR3 ends without the conserved phenylalanine or tryptophan. The chain carries TRBV12-3 or TRBV12-4 and TRBJ2-7; 9 bases are a match to TRBD2. Germline trimming cut 5 bases from V and 0 bases from J; bases unmatched to any gene: 11. This CDR3 is 17 amino acids long. The CDR3 DNA follows: TGTGCCAGCAGTAGAAGACTAGCGGTGGGTAGCTCCTACGAGCAGTACTAC. Encoded protein: CASSRRLAVGSSYEQYY.

This clone was recorded many times. The rearrangement links TRBV11-3 to TRBJ1-6; D might be TRBD1 (5 bases). Germline V CDR1 and CDR2: SGHNT, YENEEA. This CDR3 is 14 amino acids long. V lost 1 base to trimming and J lost 9 bases, with 10 bases between them. CDR3 sequence: CASSLGQSGSPLHF. CDR3 bases: TGTGCCAGCAGCTTAGGACAGTCCGGTTCACCCCTCCACTTT.

This clone was found many times. The chain is built from TRBV5-1 and TRBJ2-5; TRBD1 matches 7 bases. With V trimmed by 1 base and J by 5 bases, 8 bases remained unmatched. The CDR3 runs 15 residues. Germline V gene lookup returns CDR1 SGHRS and CDR2 YFSETQ. For the CDR3, the DNA is TGCGCCAGCAGCTTGAACCCAGGGGGATCCGAGACCCAGTACTTC. Protein sequence: CASSLNPGGSETQYF.

The CDR3 here is CASSTHMEGEFCYTF. CDR3 bases: TGTGCCAGTAGTACCCACATGGAAGGGGAGTTTTGCTACACCTTC. The chain carries TRBV19 and TRBJ1-2, with D possibly matching TRBD1 (5 bases). This CDR3 spans 15 amino acids. Trimming took 4 bases from V and 9 from J, leaving 21 bases between them. Germline-derived CDR1 and CDR2 are LNHDA and SQIVND (reference sequence).

By sample share, this clone is medium-sized (0.01 to 0.1%). The chain couples TRBV7-2 to TRBJ2-3, with 8 bases aligning to TRBD2. V dropped 5 bases and J dropped 1; count of bases not matched to a gene: 5. The length of the CDR3 is 15 residues. Looked up from germline, CDR1 is SGHTA and CDR2 is FQGNSA. Here the CDR3 DNA reads TGTGCCAGCAGCCCGGATAGCGGGGGCACAGATACGCAGTATTTT. It is translated as CASSPDSGGTDTQYF.

Points on this clone: A single base separates this from a much larger clone, so it may be a read error. The sample contains more than one DNA sequence encoding this CDR3. The chain recombines TRBV7-9 with TRBJ1-1, with D possibly matching TRBD1 (5 bases). Per the germline V gene, CDR1 is SEHNR and CDR2 is FQNEAQ (reference sequence). The CDR3 spans 15 residues. CDR3 bases: TGTGCCAGCGGCGCTAGAAGAGAGGGGAACACTGAAGCATTCTTT. This sequence encodes CASGARREGNTEAFF.

The chain joins TRBV2 to TRBJ1-2; 8 nucleotides match TRBD1. CDR3 length: 16 amino acids. V dropped 7 bases and J dropped 6; count of bases not matched to a gene: 16. Germline loops: CDR1 SNHLY, CDR2 FYNNEI. The DNA of the CDR3 is TGTGCCAGCACCCCTATGAGGGGACAGGTGGCTCATGGCTACACCTTC. Translation: CASTPMRGQVAHGYTF.

This clone has ten or more counts. CDR3 sequence reads: CSLRGQGLATDTQYF. The CDR3 DNA reads as TGCAGCCTGAGGGGACAGGGACTCGCCACAGATACGCAGTATTTT. The chain recombines TRBV29-1 with TRBJ2-3, with 9 bases fitting TRBD1. V shed 8 bases and J 2 bases; nucleotides not matched to a gene: 11. The CDR3 length is 15 residues. The germline V gene encodes CDR1 SQVTM and CDR2 ANQGSEA.

By frequency in the sample, this clone is medium-sized. The chain carries TRBV27 and TRBJ2-3; D is perhaps TRBD2 (5 bases). The V end was cut by 7 bases, the J end by 0 bases, with 11 bases between. The CDR3 length is 14 residues. Germline V gene data show CDR1 as MNHEY and CDR2 as SMNVEV (reference sequence). Here the CDR3 reads CASTPGRSTDTQYF. The CDR3 coding sequence is TGTGCCAGCACCCCGGGAAGAAGCACAGATACGCAGTATTTT.

Comment on this clone: At one of its ends the junction is not consistent with the germline gene, which may arise from a read error. This rearrangement joins TRBV20-1 to TRBJ1-5, with TRBD1 matching over 9 bases. Looked up from germline, CDR1 is DFQATT and CDR2 is SNEGSKA (reference sequence). This CDR3 comprises 16 residues. The CDR3 DNA follows: TGTAGTGCCGTCCCACAGGGGGCGGTCGCCAGTCAGCCCCAGCATTTT. Translated, it gives CSAVPQGAVASQPQHF.

The table lists this clone with many counts. The CDR3 nucleotides are TGTGCCAGCAGCCGACTAGCGCCAGCGTTCACAGATACGCAGTATTTT. This translates into CASSRLAPAFTDTQYF. The chain recombines TRBV11-1 with TRBJ2-3; 8 bases map to TRBD2. The germline CDR1 and CDR2 sequences are SGHAT and FQDESV (reference sequence). Losses at the gene ends were 5 bases for V and 2 bases for J; bases not matched to a gene: 9. The CDR3 contains 16 residues.

This chain links TRBV6-5 with TRBJ2-3; 9 bases are shared with TRBD2. V lost 4 bases, J lost 2 bases, and 13 bases stayed unmatched. This CDR3 is built from 18 residues. Germline values: CDR1 MNHEY, CDR2 SVGAGI. CDR3 sequence reads: CASSFRGVREGLTDTQYF. The DNA of the CDR3 is TGTGCCAGCAGTTTTAGGGGGGTGCGGGAGGGCCTCACAGATACGCAGTATTTT.

This clone was recorded many times. This chain connects TRBV3-1 to TRBJ2-1, with 11 positions matching TRBD2. With V trimmed by 5 bases and J by 12 bases, 9 bases remained unmatched. CDR1 and CDR2 (germline): LGHDT, YNNKEL (reference sequence). The CDR3 totals 14 residues. CDR3 region: CASSIQTSGERQFF. CDR3 sequence (DNA): TGTGCCAGCAGCATCCAGACTAGCGGGGAGCGGCAGTTCTTC.

This clone was detected only a few times. One junction end disagrees with the germline gene, perhaps due to a read error. The chain couples TRBV27 to TRBJ2-7; no firm D call. Germline V lookup: CDR1 MNHEY, CDR2 SMNVEV (reference sequence). The CDR3 extends over 15 amino acids. CDR3 bases: TGTGCCATCAGTTTAGTATTTGGGTCTGGCTACGAGCAGTACTTC. This codes for CAISLVFGSGYEQYF.